A selection of T cell receptor beta chains follows, all from one sample in a study of T cell responses to AZD1222 COVID-19 vaccine. Sequenced by immunoSEQ multiplex PCR; TCRdb stores in-frame clones only, minus some. The sample comprises around 110,000 clones, roughly 85% of which are singletons, and 3.5% to 5% rests with the top ten. The starting material was peripheral blood, obtained on day 0 of MenACWY control vaccination. All receptors come from an adult in good health. Each CDR3 is given with its conserved first and last residue. Each record gives: D gene, clone size, J gene, V gene, CDR3 protein, CDR3 DNA. D genes are given only for firm matches. Clone size is stated in some rows and not others, as once, few, many or a class when expanded.

-	-	TRBJ1-2	TRBV7-8	CASSGRGANYGYTF	TGTGCCAGCAGCGGAAGGGGCGCTAACTATGGCTACACCTTC
-	-	TRBJ1-3	TRBV7-2	CASSPRRVGLSGNTIYF	TGTGCCAGCAGCCCCCGGAGGGTGGGGTTGTCTGGAAACACCATATATTTT
TRBD2	-	TRBJ2-3	TRBV3-1/TRBV3-2	CASSQGFERGGPLYRDTQYF	TGTGCCAGCAGCCAGGGTTTCGAGCGGGGGGGCCCCCTTTATCGAGATACGCAGTATTTT
-	-	TRBJ2-7	TRBV21-1	CASSPPGAVPYEQYF	TGTGCCAGCAGCCCCCCGGGGGCGGTCCCTTACGAGCAGTACTTC
TRBD2	-	TRBJ2-2	TRBV9	CASSVALAGAGGELFF	TGTGCCAGCAGCGTAGCCCTAGCGGGGGCTGGCGGGGAGCTGTTTTTT
TRBD1	-	TRBJ1-3	TRBV5-1	CASSLGAGGVGNTIYF	TGCGCCAGCAGCTTGGGCGCAGGGGGCGTAGGAAACACCATATATTTT
TRBD2	-	TRBJ2-5	TRBV19	CASSSLPSGGETQYF	TGTGCCAGTAGTAGCCTCCCGTCGGGGGGGGAGACCCAGTACTTC
-	-	TRBJ1-2	TRBV13	CASSLSSYWKYTF	TGTGCCAGCAGCTTATCATCGTACTGGAAGTACACCTTC
-	-	TRBJ1-5	TRBV11-2	CASSLGDLGNQPQHF	TGTGCCAGCAGCTTAGGGGATCTCGGTAATCAGCCCCAGCATTTT
-	-	TRBJ1-1	TRBV19	CASSWTDTEAFF	TGTGCCAGTAGTTGGACAGACACTGAAGCTTTCTTT
TRBD2	once	TRBJ2-1	TRBV5-4	CASSNAYLAGSSYNEQFF	TGTGCCAGCAGCAATGCATACCTAGCGGGGAGCTCCTACAATGAGCAGTTCTTC
-	-	TRBJ1-5	TRBV5-1	CARFSCSNQPQHF	TGCGCCAGGTTTTCTTGTAGCAATCAGCCCCAGCATTTT
-	-	TRBJ1-1	TRBV7-9	CASSLAGGFGEAFF	TGTGCCAGCAGCTTAGCGGGGGGCTTTGGTGAAGCTTTCTTT
-	-	TRBJ1-4	TRBV7-9	CASSLGEGANEKLFF	TGTGCCAGCAGCCTAGGGGAGGGCGCCAATGAAAAACTGTTTTTT
-	-	TRBJ2-2	TRBV3-1/TRBV3-2	CASSQRGETGELFF	TGTGCCAGCAGCCAAAGGGGTGAAACCGGGGAGCTGTTTTTT
-	-	TRBJ2-7	TRBV5-6	CASSWTEGTYEQYF	TGTGCCAGCAGCTGGACGGAAGGGACCTACGAGCAGTACTTC
-	-	TRBJ1-5	TRBV28	CASSSQGSQPQHF	TGTGCCAGCAGCAGCCAGGGATCTCAGCCCCAGCATTTT
TRBD2	-	TRBJ2-5	TRBV19	CASSQGLAALPRETQYF	TGTGCCAGTAGTCAGGGACTAGCGGCACTCCCCCGGGAGACCCAGTACTTC
-	-	TRBJ2-3	TRBV7-2	CASSSKGGSTDTQYF	TGTGCCAGCAGCTCAAAGGGGGGCTCCACAGATACGCAGTATTTT
TRBD1	-	TRBJ1-4	TRBV9	CASSAGQGEEKLFF	TGTGCCAGCAGCGCGGGACAGGGTGAAGAAAAACTGTTTTTT
TRBD1	-	TRBJ1-5	TRBV27	CASSLSGTGSGNQPQHF	TGTGCCAGCAGTTTATCCGGGACAGGGTCCGGGAATCAGCCCCAGCATTTT
TRBD2	-	TRBJ2-1	TRBV28	CASSFTSGGALYNEQFF	TGTGCCAGCAGTTTCACTAGCGGGGGGGCCCTTTACAATGAGCAGTTCTTC
-	once	TRBJ2-6	TRBV7-3	CASSLTGPQGANVLTF	TGTGCCAGCAGCCTAACCGGGCCTCAAGGGGCCAACGTCCTGACTTTC
TRBD1	-	TRBJ2-1	TRBV29-1	CSVGRGSGGNEQFF	TGCAGCGTTGGGCGTGGGTCAGGGGGCAATGAGCAGTTCTTC
TRBD2	-	TRBJ2-3	TRBV9	CASSLLAGSSTDTQYF	TGTGCCAGCAGCCTGCTAGCGGGCTCTAGCACAGATACGCAGTATTTT
-	-	TRBJ1-2	TRBV19	CASSIPQGLYGYTF	TGTGCCAGTAGTATACCCCAGGGGCTCTATGGCTACACCTTC
-	once	TRBJ1-1	TRBV24-1	CATSSGFEAFF	TGTGCCACCAGTTCCGGGTTTGAAGCTTTCTTT
TRBD1	once	TRBJ2-5	TRBV27	CASSSTGGQETQYF	TGTGCCAGCAGTTCAACAGGGGGCCAAGAGACCCAGTACTTC